The 2 T cell receptor beta chains below all came from one sample that was sequenced in a study of T and B cells in COVID-19 patients (TCRdb year 2020). TRB repertoires were amplified using about 240-550 ng of genomic DNA isolated from blood. Sequencing used an Illumina MiSeq. Multiplex PCR with BIOMED2 TRB-A/B primer pools was used to amplify TRB rearrangements. The public reads were run again by TCRdb, first through fastp at Q25 and then through MiXCR, and only productive beta chains were kept. Under each unique CDR3 protein, matching rows form one entry showing the most common genes and DNA. This sample holds about 18,000 distinct CDR3 sequences; 35% to 40% were observed only once. The ten largest make up about 15% of the sample. Sequences were obtained from blood. The receptors derive from a human donor with active COVID-19.

The DNA of the CDR3 is TGTGCCAGCAGCCCTGCGCACGGACCTGGCTACACCTTC. Its protein is CASSPAHGPGYTF. The genes are TRBV4-2 and TRBJ1-2, with D unresolved. CDR3 length: 13 residues. Germline V gene sequence: CDR1 LGHNA, CDR2 YNFKEQ. V lost 4 bases to trimming and J lost 7 bases, with 13 bases between them.

This clonotype was found a few times. This CDR3 is CATHNLGREGRSSASTDTQYF. CDR3 nucleotides: TGTGCCACCCACAACCTGGGCAGGGAAGGACGGAGTTCAGCTAGCACAGATACGCAGTATTTT. V and J are TRBV24-1 and TRBJ2-3, with D perhaps matching TRBD1 (5 bases). V dropped 9 bases and J dropped 0 bases, with 33 bases sitting between them. The CDR3 is made up of 21 amino acids. The V gene's germline CDR1 is KGHDR and CDR2 SFDVKD.